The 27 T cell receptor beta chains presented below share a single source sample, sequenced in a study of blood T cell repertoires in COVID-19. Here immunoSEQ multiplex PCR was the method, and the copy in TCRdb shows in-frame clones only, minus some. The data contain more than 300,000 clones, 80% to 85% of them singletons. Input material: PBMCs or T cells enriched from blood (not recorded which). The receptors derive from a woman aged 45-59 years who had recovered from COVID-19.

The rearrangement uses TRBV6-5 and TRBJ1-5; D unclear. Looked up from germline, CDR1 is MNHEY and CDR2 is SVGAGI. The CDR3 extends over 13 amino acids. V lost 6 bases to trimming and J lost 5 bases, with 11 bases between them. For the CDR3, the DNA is TGTGCCAGCAGCTCACACCTTTATCAGCCCCAGCATTTT. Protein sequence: CASSSHLYQPQHF.

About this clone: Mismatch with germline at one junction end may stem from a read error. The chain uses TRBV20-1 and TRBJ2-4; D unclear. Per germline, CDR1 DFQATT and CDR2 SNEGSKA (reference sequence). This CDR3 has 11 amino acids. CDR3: CSALLGGPLIF. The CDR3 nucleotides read TGCAGTGCTCTTCTCGGCGGCCCCCTGATCTTC.

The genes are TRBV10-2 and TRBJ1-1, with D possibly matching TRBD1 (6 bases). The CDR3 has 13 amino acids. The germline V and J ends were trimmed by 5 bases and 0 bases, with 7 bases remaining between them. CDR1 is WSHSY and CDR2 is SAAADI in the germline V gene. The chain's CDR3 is CASSNRVNTEAFF. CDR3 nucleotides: TGCGCCAGCAGTAACAGGGTGAACACTGAAGCTTTCTTT.

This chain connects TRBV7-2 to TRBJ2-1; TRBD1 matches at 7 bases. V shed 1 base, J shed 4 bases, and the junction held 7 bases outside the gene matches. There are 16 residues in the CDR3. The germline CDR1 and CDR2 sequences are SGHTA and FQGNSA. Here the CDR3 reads CASSLGTGQRYNEQFF. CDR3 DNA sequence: TGTGCCAGCAGCTTAGGCACGGGACAGAGATACAATGAGCAGTTCTTC.

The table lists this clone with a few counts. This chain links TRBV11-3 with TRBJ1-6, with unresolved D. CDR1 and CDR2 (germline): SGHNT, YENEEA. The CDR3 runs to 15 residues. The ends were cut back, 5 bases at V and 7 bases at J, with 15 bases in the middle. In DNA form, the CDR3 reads TGTGCCAGCAGCCCCCGGACGGGAAGAAATTCACCCCTCCACTTT. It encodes CASSPRTGRNSPLHF.

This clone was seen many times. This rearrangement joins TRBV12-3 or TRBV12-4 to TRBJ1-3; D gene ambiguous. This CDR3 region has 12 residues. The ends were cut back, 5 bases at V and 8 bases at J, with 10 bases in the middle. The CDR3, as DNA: TGTGCCAGCAGTCCTGGGCTCGACACCATATATTTT. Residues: CASSPGLDTIYF.

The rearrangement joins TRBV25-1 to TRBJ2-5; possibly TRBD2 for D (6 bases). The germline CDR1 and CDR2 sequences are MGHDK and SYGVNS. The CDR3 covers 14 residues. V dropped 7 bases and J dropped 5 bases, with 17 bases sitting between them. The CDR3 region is CASTGDWGVETQYF. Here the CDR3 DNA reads TGTGCCAGCACGGGGGATTGGGGGGTGGAGACCCAGTACTTC.

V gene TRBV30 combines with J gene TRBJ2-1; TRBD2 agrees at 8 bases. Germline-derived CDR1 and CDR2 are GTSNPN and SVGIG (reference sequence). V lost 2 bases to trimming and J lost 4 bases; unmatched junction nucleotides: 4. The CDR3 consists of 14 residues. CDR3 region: CAWSSASGYNEQFF. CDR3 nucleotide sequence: TGTGCCTGGAGTTCGGCTAGCGGGTACAATGAGCAGTTCTTC.

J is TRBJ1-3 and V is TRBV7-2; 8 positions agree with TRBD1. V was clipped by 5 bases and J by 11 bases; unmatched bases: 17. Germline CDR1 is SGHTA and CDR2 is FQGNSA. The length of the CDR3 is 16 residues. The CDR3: CASSPYSGTGRKAIYF. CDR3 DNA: TGTGCCAGCAGCCCCTATTCCGGGACAGGTCGAAAAGCCATATATTTT.

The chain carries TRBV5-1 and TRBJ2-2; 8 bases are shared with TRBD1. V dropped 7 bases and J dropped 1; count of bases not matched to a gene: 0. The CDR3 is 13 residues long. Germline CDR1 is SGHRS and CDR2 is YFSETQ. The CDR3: CASGQGNTGELFF. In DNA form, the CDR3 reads TGCGCCAGCGGACAGGGGAACACCGGGGAGCTGTTTTTT.

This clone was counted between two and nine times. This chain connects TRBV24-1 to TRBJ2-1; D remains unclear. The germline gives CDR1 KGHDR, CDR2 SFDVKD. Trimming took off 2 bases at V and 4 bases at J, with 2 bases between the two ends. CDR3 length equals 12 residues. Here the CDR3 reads CATSDSYNEQFF. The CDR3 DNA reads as TGTGCCACCAGTGATTCTTACAATGAGCAGTTCTTC.

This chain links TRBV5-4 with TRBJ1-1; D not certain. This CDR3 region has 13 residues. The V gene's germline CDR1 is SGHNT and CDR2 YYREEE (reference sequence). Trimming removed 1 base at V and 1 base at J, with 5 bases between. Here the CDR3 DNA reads TGTGCCAGCAGCTTGCCAGAGAACACTGAAGCTTTCTTT. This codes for CASSLPENTEAFF.

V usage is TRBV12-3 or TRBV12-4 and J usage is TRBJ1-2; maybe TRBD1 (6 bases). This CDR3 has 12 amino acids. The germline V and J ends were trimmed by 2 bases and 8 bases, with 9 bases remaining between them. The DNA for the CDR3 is TGTGCCAGCAGTTTACAGGGGACCGGCTACACCTTC. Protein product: CASSLQGTGYTF.

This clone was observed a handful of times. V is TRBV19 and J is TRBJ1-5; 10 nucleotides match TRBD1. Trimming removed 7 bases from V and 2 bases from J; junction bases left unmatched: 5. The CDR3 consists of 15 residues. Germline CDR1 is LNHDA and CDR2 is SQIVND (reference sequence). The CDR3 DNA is TGTGCCAGTATCCATGGACAGGGGGGCAATCAGCCCCAGCATTTT. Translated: CASIHGQGGNQPQHF.

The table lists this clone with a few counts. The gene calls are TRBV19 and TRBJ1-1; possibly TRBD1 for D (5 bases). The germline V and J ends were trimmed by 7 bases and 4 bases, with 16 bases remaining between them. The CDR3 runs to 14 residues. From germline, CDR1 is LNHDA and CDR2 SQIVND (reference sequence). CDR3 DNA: TGTGCCAGTAAAGTCCAGGGCGTTAGCACTGAAGCTTTCTTT. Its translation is CASKVQGVSTEAFF.

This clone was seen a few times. As DNA, the CDR3 is TGTGCCAGCAGTTATGTCAGCGATTCACCCCTCCACTTT. Protein product: CASSYVSDSPLHF. The V and J genes are TRBV6-5 and TRBJ1-6; no clear D. Germline V gene sequence: CDR1 MNHEY, CDR2 SVGAGI. There are 13 residues in the CDR3. V gave up 3 bases and J gave up 8 bases, with 8 bases separating them.

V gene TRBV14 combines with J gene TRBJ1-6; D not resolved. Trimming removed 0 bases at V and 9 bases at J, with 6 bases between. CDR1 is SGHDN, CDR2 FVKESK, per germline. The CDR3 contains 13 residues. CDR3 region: CASSQDLVSPLHF. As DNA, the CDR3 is TGTGCCAGCAGCCAAGATTTAGTTTCACCCCTCCACTTT. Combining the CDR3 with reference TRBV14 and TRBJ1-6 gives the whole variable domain EAGVTQFPSHSVIEKGQTVTLRCDPISGHDNLYWYRRVMGKEIKFLLHFVKESKQDESGMPNNRFLAERTGGTYSTLKVQPAELEDSGVYFCASSQDLVSPLHFGNGTRLTVT.

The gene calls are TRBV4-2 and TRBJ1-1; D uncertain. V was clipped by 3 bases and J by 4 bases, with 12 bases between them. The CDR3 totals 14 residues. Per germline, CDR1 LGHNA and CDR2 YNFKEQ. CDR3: CASSQATRGTEAFF. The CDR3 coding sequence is TGTGCCAGCAGCCAGGCGACCCGCGGCACTGAAGCTTTCTTT.

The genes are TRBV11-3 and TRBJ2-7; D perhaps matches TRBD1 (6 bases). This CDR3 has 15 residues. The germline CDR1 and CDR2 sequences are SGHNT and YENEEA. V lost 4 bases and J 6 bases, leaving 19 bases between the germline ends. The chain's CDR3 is CASSSINQYRVEQYF. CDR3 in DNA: TGTGCCAGCAGCTCAATCAACCAATACAGGGTCGAGCAGTACTTC.

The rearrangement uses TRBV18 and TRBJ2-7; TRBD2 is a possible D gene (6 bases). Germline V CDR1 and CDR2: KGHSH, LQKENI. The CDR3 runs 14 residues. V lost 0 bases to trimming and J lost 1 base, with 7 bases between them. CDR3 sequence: CASSPPEGSYEQYF. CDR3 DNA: TGTGCCAGCTCACCACCGGAGGGGTCCTACGAGCAGTACTTC. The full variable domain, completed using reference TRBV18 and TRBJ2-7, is NAGVMQNPRHLVRRRGQEARLRCSPMKGHSHVYWYRQLPEEGLKFMVYLQKENIIDESGMPKERFSAEFPKEGPSILRIQQVVRGDSAAYFCASSPPEGSYEQYFGPGTRLTVT.

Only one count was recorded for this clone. The CDR3 coding sequence is TGTGCCAGCAGCCAAGGGAGTGGGGTCCGGGGTGCGCAGTATTTT. It translates to CASSQGSGVRGAQYF. The chain is built from TRBV3-1 (or the pseudogene TRBV3-2) and TRBJ2-3; TRBD2 is a possible D gene (5 bases). V lost 1 base and J lost 10, with 18 bases in between. This CDR3 has 15 amino acids. Germline assignment: CDR1 LGHDT and CDR2 YNNKEL (reference sequence).

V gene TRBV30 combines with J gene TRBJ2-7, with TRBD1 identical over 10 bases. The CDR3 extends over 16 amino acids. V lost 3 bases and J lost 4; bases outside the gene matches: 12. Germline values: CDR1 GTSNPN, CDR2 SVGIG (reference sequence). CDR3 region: CAWSSDSTGGFYEQYF. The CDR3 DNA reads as TGTGCCTGGAGCTCAGACTCGACAGGGGGCTTTTACGAGCAGTACTTC. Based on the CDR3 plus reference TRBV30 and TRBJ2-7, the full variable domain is SQTIHQWPATLVQPVGSPLSLECTVEGTSNPNLYWYRQAAGRGLQLLFYSVGIGQISSEVPQNLSASRPQDRQFILSSKKLLLSDSGFYLCAWSSDSTGGFYEQYFGPGTRLTVT.

CDR3 coding DNA: TGTGCCAGCAATGACGGGAGCCGGGATACGCAGTATTTT. Amino acids: CASNDGSRDTQYF. The chain combines TRBV9 with TRBJ2-3; D is perhaps TRBD2 (6 bases). The CDR3 consists of 13 residues. The V gene's germline CDR1 is SGDLS and CDR2 YYNGEE. Trimming removed 6 bases at V and 6 bases at J, with 14 bases between.

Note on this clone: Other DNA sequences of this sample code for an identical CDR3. The CDR3 reads CASSLERNQPQHF. The CDR3 DNA sequence: TGCGCCAGCAGCTTGGAGCGGAATCAGCCCCAGCATTTT. The chain employs TRBV5-1 and TRBJ1-5; D call uncertain. The germline V gene has CDR1 SGHRS and CDR2 YFSETQ. This CDR3 has 13 amino acids. V lost 0 bases and J 4 bases, leaving 5 bases between the germline ends.

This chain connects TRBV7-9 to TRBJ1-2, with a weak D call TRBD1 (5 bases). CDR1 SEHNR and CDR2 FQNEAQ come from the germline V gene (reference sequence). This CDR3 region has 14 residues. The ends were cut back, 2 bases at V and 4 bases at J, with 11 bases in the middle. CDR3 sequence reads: CASSLSETVYGYTF. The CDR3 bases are TGTGCCAGCAGCTTATCCGAGACAGTCTATGGCTACACCTTC. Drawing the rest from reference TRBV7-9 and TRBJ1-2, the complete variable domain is DTGVSQNPRHKITKRGQNVTFRCDPISEHNRLYWYRQTLGQGPEFLTYFQNEAQLEKSRLLSDRFSAERPKGSFSTLEIQRTEQGDSAMYLCASSLSETVYGYTFGSGTRLTVV.

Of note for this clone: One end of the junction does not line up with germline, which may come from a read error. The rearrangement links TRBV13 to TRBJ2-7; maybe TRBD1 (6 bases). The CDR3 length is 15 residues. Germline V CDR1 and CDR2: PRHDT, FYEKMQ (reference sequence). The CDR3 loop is CASSLGGQISYEQYF. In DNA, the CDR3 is TGTGCCAGCAGCCTAGGCGGACAGATTTCCTACGAGCAGTACTTC.

CDR3 bases: TGCAGCGTTGTTTCAGGGGGCTTAGATACGCAGTATTTT. Protein: CSVVSGGLDTQYF. The V call is TRBV29-1, the J call TRBJ2-3, with TRBD1 identical over 8 bases. V was clipped by 4 bases and J by 5 bases; unmatched bases: 5. The CDR3 totals 13 residues. The germline gives CDR1 SQVTM, CDR2 ANQGSEA.